This TCR beta chain was observed in a study of beta chain features in type 1 diabetes. General study findings and limits: Using cDNA template may skew counts toward highly expressing activated cells.

Every isolated RNA sample was fully reverse transcribed, so sequencing captured expressed TCRB transcripts. Here immunoSEQ multiplex PCR was the method, and the copy in TCRdb shows in-frame clones only, minus some. The table lists under 500,000 clones, approximately 28% of them singletons, with almost 0.065% in the top ten. Sorting of CD4+ naive, central memory, regulatory and stem cell-like memory cells was performed via CD45RO/CCR7/CD25/CD127/CD95/CD27. A word on this clone: No antigen is known for it. The same CDR3 also results from other DNA sequences found in this sample.

The sequenced material came from naive CD4+ T cells from blood. The sequence was collected from a man younger than 35 in good health.

The CDR3 coding sequence is TGTGCCTGGGGGGAGAGGGGGAATCAGCCCCAGCATTTT. Translating it yields CAWGERGNQPQHF. This chain connects TRBV30 to TRBJ1-5, with D possibly being TRBD1 (6 bases). The V end was cut by 5 bases, the J end by 4 bases, with 12 bases between. From germline, CDR1 is GTSNPN and CDR2 SVGIG (reference sequence). The CDR3 loop spans 13 amino acids.